Included here is one T cell receptor (beta chain) sequence, with context. This sample was included in a study of blood T cell repertoires in COVID-19. V gave up 4 bases and J gave up 1 base, with 16 bases separating them. The CDR3 totals 16 residues. Germline values: CDR1 MNHEY, CDR2 SVGAGI. Repertoires were generated with immunoSEQ multiplex PCR, while TCRdb's copy carries only in-frame clones and drops some. Found here are some 220,000 clones, 84% of them singletons; the top ten hold about 10%. This TCR was sampled from a man in his forties or fifties with active or convalescent COVID-19. This sequence joins TRBV6-5 and TRBJ1-1, with D possibly TRBD1 on 6 matching bases. Sequenced: peripheral blood. The CDR3 region is CASSSQGKAGNTEAFF. Here the CDR3 DNA reads TGTGCCAGCAGTTCCCAGGGGAAGGCGGGGAACACTGAAGCTTTCTTT.